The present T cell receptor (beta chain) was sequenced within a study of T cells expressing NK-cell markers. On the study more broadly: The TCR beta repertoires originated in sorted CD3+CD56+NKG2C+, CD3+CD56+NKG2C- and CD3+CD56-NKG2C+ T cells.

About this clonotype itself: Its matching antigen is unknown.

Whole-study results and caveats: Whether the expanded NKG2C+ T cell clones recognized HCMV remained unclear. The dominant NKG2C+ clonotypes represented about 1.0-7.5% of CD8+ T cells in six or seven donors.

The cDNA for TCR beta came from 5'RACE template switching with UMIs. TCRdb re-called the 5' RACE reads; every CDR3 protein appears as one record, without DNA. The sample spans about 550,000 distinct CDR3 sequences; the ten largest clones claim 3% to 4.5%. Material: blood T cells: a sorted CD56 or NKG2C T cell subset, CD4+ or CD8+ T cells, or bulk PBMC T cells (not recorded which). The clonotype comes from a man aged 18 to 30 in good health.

The CDR3 sequence is CSVERLGRGGSYYNEQFF. The chain joins TRBV29-1 to TRBJ2-1. This CDR3 has 18 residues. The germline gives CDR1 SQVTM, CDR2 ANQGSEA.